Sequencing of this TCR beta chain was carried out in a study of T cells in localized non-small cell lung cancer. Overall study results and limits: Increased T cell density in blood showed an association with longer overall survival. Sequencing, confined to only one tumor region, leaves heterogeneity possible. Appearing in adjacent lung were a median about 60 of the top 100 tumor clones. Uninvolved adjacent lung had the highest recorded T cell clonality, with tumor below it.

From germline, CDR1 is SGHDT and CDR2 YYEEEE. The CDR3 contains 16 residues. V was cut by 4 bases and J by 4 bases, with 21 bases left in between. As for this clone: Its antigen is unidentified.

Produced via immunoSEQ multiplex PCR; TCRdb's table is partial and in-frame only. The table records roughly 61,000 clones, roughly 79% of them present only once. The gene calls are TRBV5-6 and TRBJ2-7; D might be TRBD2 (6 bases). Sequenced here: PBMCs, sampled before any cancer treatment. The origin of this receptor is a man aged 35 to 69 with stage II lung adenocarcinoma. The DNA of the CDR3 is TGTGCCAGCAGCCGAAGGGCTGCGGGAACTTTTTACGAGCAGTACTTC. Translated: CASSRRAAGTFYEQYF.